This T cell receptor beta chain originates from a study of T cells in Graves' hyperthyroidism and ophthalmopathy. Concerning this clonotype itself: At one end the junction does not follow the germline gene, possibly because of a read error.

The hyperthyroidism patients had all been newly diagnosed, and their disease duration was under 2 months. Their ages ranged from 18 to 65 years. The investigators amplified TCR beta CDR3 regions from RNA transcripts. The primer set for the first-round RT-PCR of the TCR CDR3 was HTBI. MiXCR, applied by TCRdb to the multiplex PCR reads, yields one record per CDR3 protein. This sample yields roughly 49,000 distinct CDR3 sequences, of which roughly 56% are seen a single time; under 35% belongs to the top ten. The V gene's germline CDR1 is MNHEY and CDR2 SVGAGI. The CDR3 contains 15 residues. The chain couples TRBV6-5 to TRBJ2-5, with D possibly matching TRBD1 (5 bases). The receptor's source is a man between 18 and 35 years old with Graves' hyperthyroidism. Material: peripheral blood or thyroid tissue (not recorded which). The CDR3 sequence is CAGSYSSGARETQYF. For the CDR3, the DNA is TGTGCCGGCAGTTACTCGTCTGGGGCGAGAGAGACCCAGTACTTC.